The source of this TCR beta chain is a study of T cells of healthy individuals (dated by TCRdb to between 2018 and 2020). The junction shows trimming of 2 bases on V and 2 bases on J, plus 15 bases between the germline ends. Taken from the germline V gene, the CDR1 and CDR2 loops are SGHTA and FQGNSA. The CDR3 numbers 16 residues from cysteine through phenylalanine. The kept DNA is CDR3 alone, 48 bases in frame from the first base. Only a few counts were recorded for this clonotype. The clone's antigen remains unknown. No qualities accompany the bases; no much larger clone lies one base away. The library was produced with 5' RACE. Data came from an Illumina MiSeq. The public reads were reanalyzed by TCRdb: fastp trimming at Q25, MiXCR alignment, in-frame beta chains only. For every CDR3 protein sequence, its rows merge into one entry that carries the most common genes and DNA. The sample has around 79,000 distinct CDR3 sequences on record, about 4.8% of them singletons. The ten largest make up roughly 7.5% of the sample.

The chain was built from TRBV7-2 and TRBJ1-2; a weak D assignment points to TRBD1 (5 bases agree). The receptor was isolated from a female donor in good health. The CDR3 region has the sequence CASSLTVTGKNYGYTF. The sequence in DNA is TGTGCCAGCAGCTTAACGGTCACAGGAAAGAACTATGGCTACACCTTC.